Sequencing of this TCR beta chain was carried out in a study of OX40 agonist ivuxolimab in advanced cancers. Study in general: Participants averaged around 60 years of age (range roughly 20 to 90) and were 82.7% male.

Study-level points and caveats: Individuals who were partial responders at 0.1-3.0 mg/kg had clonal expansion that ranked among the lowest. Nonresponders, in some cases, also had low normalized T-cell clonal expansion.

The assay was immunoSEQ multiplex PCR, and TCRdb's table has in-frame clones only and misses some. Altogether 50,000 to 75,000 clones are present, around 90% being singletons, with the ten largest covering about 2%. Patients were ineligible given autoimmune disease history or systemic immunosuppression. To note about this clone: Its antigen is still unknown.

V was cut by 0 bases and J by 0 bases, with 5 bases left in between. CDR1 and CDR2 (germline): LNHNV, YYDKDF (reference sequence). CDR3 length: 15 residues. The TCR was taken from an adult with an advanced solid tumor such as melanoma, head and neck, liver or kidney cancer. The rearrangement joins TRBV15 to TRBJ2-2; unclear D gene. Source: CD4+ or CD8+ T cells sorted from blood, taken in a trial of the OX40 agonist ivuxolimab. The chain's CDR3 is CATSRDLTNTGELFF. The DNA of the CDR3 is TGTGCCACCAGCAGAGATCTGACGAACACCGGGGAGCTGTTTTTT.